The T cell receptor beta chain under discussion was sequenced for a study of T cell changes during pregnancy in multiple sclerosis. The CDR3 contains 15 residues. Trimming removed 2 bases from V and 3 bases from J; junction bases left unmatched: 6. Germline CDR1 SGHRS, CDR2 YFSETQ. Clones were sequenced by immunoSEQ multiplex PCR, and TCRdb holds only the in-frame ones, with some missing. The sample includes approximately 85,000 clones, roughly nine tenths of them seen just once. This specimen was peripheral blood, taken in the first trimester of pregnancy. This chain links TRBV5-1 with TRBJ2-7, with TRBD2 matching over 9 bases. The sequence derives from a female donor with multiple sclerosis, enrolled in a pregnancy study. CDR3 coding DNA: TGCGCCAGCAGCTTTGGATGGACTAGCGTCTACGAGCAGTACTTC. Translated: CASSFGWTSVYEQYF. Variable domain in full (rest from reference TRBV5-1 and TRBJ2-7): KAGVTQTPRYLIKTRGQQVTLSCSPISGHRSVSWYQQTPGQGLQFLFEYFSETQRNKGNFPGRFSGRQFSNSRSEMNVSTLELGDSALYLCASSFGWTSVYEQYFGPGTRLTVT.